This TCR beta chain emerged from a study of graft-versus-host responses after intestinal transplantation. The wider study: Recipients across the board were started on anti-thymocyte globulin induction, then kept on tacrolimus and steroids for roughly 3 years.

Whole-study findings and limits: Early after transplant, HvG clones declined as circulating GvH clones peaked. Allografts from individuals with graft-donor T cell macrochimerism displayed high graft-versus-host to host-versus-graft clonal ratios.

Generated by immunoSEQ multiplex PCR, the TCRdb table keeps only in-frame clones and is missing some. The sample lists tens of thousands of clones, roughly nine tenths occurring once. This clone was picked up a small number of times. The antigen remains unidentified. The CDR3 sequence is 15 residues long. Germline CDR1 is LGHNA and CDR2 is YSLEER. The trim removed 1 base at V and 3 bases at J, leaving 6 bases unmatched. The origin of this receptor is a human donor who received an intestinal transplant. This chain links TRBV4-3 with TRBJ2-7; TRBD1 matches 7 bases. The sequencing here drew on unstimulated CD8+ T cells sorted from spleen or lymph node cells, taken before intestinal transplant. The CDR3 DNA reads TGCGCCAGCAGCCAAGTCTCGGGACAGCGCTACGAGCAGTACTTC. Protein sequence: CASSQVSGQRYEQYF.